Detailed here is one TCR beta chain. Its antigen remains unidentified. The sample originates from a study of long-term antiretroviral therapy in people with HIV. V shed 1 base and J shed 8 bases, with 15 bases lying between them. The CDR3 sequence is 15 residues long. The germline gives CDR1 LNHNV, CDR2 YYDKDF (reference sequence). Until DNA extraction, the samples held between about 1-10 million cryopreserved PBMC. The authors ran the immunoSEQ assay, v3.0, at survey level. Data came from immunoSEQ multiplex PCR; TCRdb stores just in-frame clones and leaves some out. The profile shows about 21,000 clones, approximately 80% of them singletons. Study-level results: Subsequent to ART, diversity was augmented yet persisted below that of transplant donor controls. Participants lacked recorded data on ART adherence, viral resistance or therapy changes. Pre-ART-expanded clones dominated the repertoire at all time points.

The source of this sequence is a woman in her fifties or sixties with HIV. The sequencing here drew on unsorted PBMCs, taken 1.9 years after starting antiretroviral therapy. The chain links TRBV15 to TRBJ2-4; the D gene is possibly TRBD1 (5 bases). The CDR3 DNA reads TGTGCCACCAGCAGAGTAGGGGTCAGTATGCACATTCAGTACTTC. Residues: CATSRVGVSMHIQYF.